The rows below give T cell receptor beta chains drawn from one sample of a study of T cell changes during pregnancy in multiple sclerosis. This table comes from immunoSEQ multiplex PCR, and its TCRdb copy is limited to in-frame clones, with some not included. The sample consists of 30,000 or so clones, nearly 90% of them appearing once. Material: CD8+ T cells from peripheral blood mononuclear cells, obtained in the third trimester of pregnancy. The receptor source for this set is a female donor with multiple sclerosis, enrolled in a pregnancy study. The CDR3 runs from the conserved cysteine through the conserved F or W. Each record gives: D gene, clone size, V gene, J gene, CDR3 protein, CDR3 DNA. The D gene is left open where the match is weak. Clone size, where shown, is once, few, many, or a class for clones that have expanded.

D: -; size: -; V: TRBV9; J: TRBJ1-4; CDR3: CASSVGGDKAEKLFF; DNA: TGTGCCAGCAGCGTAGGAGGGGACAAGGCTGAAAAACTGTTTTTT
D: -; size: once; V: TRBV6-6; J: TRBJ1-1; CDR3: CASSYSRQNTEAFF; DNA: TGTGCCAGCAGTTACTCGAGACAAAACACTGAAGCTTTCTTT
D: TRBD1; size: once; V: TRBV28; J: TRBJ2-7; CDR3: CASTTRDRGDMKQYF; DNA: TGTGCCAGCACCACCCGGGACAGGGGGGATATGAAGCAGTACTTC
D: TRBD2; size: once; V: TRBV10-1; J: TRBJ2-2; CDR3: CASSVRGGLADTGELFF; DNA: TGCGCCAGCAGTGTGAGGGGAGGACTAGCGGACACCGGGGAGCTGTTTTTT
D: -; size: -; V: TRBV4-1; J: TRBJ2-2; CDR3: CASSPWGAGVNTGELFF; DNA: TGCGCCAGCAGCCCCTGGGGGGCGGGGGTGAACACCGGGGAGCTGTTTTTT
D: TRBD2; size: -; V: TRBV29-1; J: TRBJ2-1; CDR3: CSVGTSGGLTYNEQFF; DNA: TGCAGCGTCGGGACTAGCGGGGGCCTCACCTACAATGAGCAGTTCTTC
D: TRBD2; size: -; V: TRBV27; J: TRBJ2-1; CDR3: CASRGRERNEQFF; DNA: TGTGCCAGCAGGGGGCGGGAGCGGAATGAGCAGTTCTTC
D: TRBD1; size: -; V: TRBV27; J: TRBJ1-6; CDR3: CASMPGTGVNSPLHF; DNA: TGTGCCAGCATGCCCGGGACAGGGGTAAATTCACCCCTCCACTTT
D: -; size: -; V: TRBV9; J: TRBJ2-1; CDR3: CASSVRGLSYNEQFF; DNA: TGTGCCAGCAGCGTCAGGGGCCTCTCCTACAATGAGCAGTTCTTC
D: TRBD1; size: -; V: TRBV30; J: TRBJ2-7; CDR3: CACLGPGQGTYEQYF; DNA: TGTGCCTGTTTGGGTCCGGGACAGGGGACCTACGAGCAGTACTTC
D: -; size: once; V: TRBV6-6; J: TRBJ2-7; CDR3: CASSLVASSYEQYF; DNA: TGTGCCAGCAGTTTGGTTGCCAGCTCCTACGAGCAGTACTTC
D: -; size: -; V: TRBV4-1; J: TRBJ2-1; CDR3: CASSQEEIPDNEQFF; DNA: TGCGCCAGCAGCCAAGAGGAGATTCCGGACAATGAGCAGTTCTTC
D: TRBD2; size: once; V: TRBV5-5; J: TRBJ2-3; CDR3: CASNFLAEGNTDTQYF; DNA: TGTGCCAGCAACTTTCTAGCGGAGGGGAACACAGATACGCAGTATTTT
D: TRBD2; size: -; V: TRBV27; J: TRBJ2-5; CDR3: CASRGLAGVPETQYF; DNA: TGTGCCAGCAGGGGACTAGCGGGAGTTCCAGAGACCCAGTACTTC
D: TRBD1; size: -; V: TRBV15; J: TRBJ2-7; CDR3: CATSRSGTGGVRAYF; DNA: TGTGCCACCAGCAGGTCCGGGACAGGGGGCGTTCGAGCGTACTTC
D: -; size: -; V: TRBV9; J: TRBJ1-1; CDR3: CASSSPQFGSNTEAFF; DNA: TGTGCCAGCAGCTCTCCCCAGTTTGGGAGTAACACTGAAGCTTTCTTT
D: -; size: -; V: TRBV27; J: TRBJ2-7; CDR3: CASSLSEGPYEQYF; DNA: TGTGCCAGCAGTTTATCGGAGGGACCCTACGAGCAGTACTTC
D: TRBD1; size: -; V: TRBV7-6; J: TRBJ1-1; CDR3: CASSLGTGGVAFF; DNA: TGTGCCAGCAGCTTAGGGACAGGGGGCGTAGCTTTCTTT
D: -; size: -; V: TRBV5-1; J: TRBJ1-1; CDR3: CASSWPRGTEAFF; DNA: TGCGCCAGCAGCTGGCCCCGGGGAACTGAAGCTTTCTTT
D: -; size: -; V: TRBV9; J: TRBJ2-7; CDR3: CASSVAEGARGEQYF; DNA: TGTGCCAGCAGCGTAGCGGAGGGGGCACGAGGCGAGCAGTACTTC
D: -; size: few; V: TRBV19; J: TRBJ1-4; CDR3: CASSIGQSADGEKLFF; DNA: TGTGCCAGTAGTATAGGACAGTCCGCCGACGGAGAAAAACTGTTTTTT
D: TRBD1; size: -; V: TRBV19; J: TRBJ2-7; CDR3: CASSTATGGLYEQYF; DNA: TGTGCCAGTAGTACTGCGACAGGGGGCCTTTACGAGCAGTACTTC
D: -; size: -; V: TRBV6-4; J: TRBJ2-3; CDR3: CASRAAGPTDTQYF; DNA: TGTGCCAGCCGAGCGGCGGGGCCCACAGATACGCAGTATTTT
D: -; size: -; V: TRBV19; J: TRBJ1-4; CDR3: CASRAWGGSATNEKLFF; DNA: TGTGCCAGTAGGGCGTGGGGAGGGAGCGCAACTAATGAAAAACTGTTTTTT
D: -; size: -; V: TRBV6-5; J: TRBJ1-5; CDR3: CASSTGPGNQPQHF; DNA: TGTGCCAGCAGTACAGGGCCGGGCAATCAGCCCCAGCATTTT
D: TRBD1; size: -; V: TRBV6-1; J: TRBJ1-2; CDR3: CASPGQGDGYTF; DNA: TGTGCCAGCCCGGGACAGGGGGACGGCTACACCTTC
D: TRBD2; size: -; V: TRBV7-8; J: TRBJ2-5; CDR3: CASGGTSGGWGETQYF; DNA: TGTGCCAGCGGAGGGACTAGCGGGGGGTGGGGAGAGACCCAGTACTTC
D: -; size: -; V: TRBV25-1; J: TRBJ1-2; CDR3: CASSPRRGRANYGYTF; DNA: TGTGCCAGCAGTCCTCGCAGGGGCCGAGCTAACTATGGCTACACCTTC
D: TRBD1; size: -; V: TRBV9; J: TRBJ1-2; CDR3: CASSVRATGGTYGYTF; DNA: TGTGCCAGCAGCGTGCGGGCGACAGGGGGGACCTATGGCTACACCTTC
D: TRBD2; size: -; V: TRBV27; J: TRBJ2-3; CDR3: CASSLSSGGYSDTQYF; DNA: TGTGCCAGCAGTTTGAGTAGCGGGGGGTATTCAGATACGCAGTATTTT
D: TRBD1; size: once; V: TRBV29-1; J: TRBJ2-5; CDR3: CSAAGGLGKETQYF; DNA: TGCAGCGCCGCAGGGGGCCTGGGAAAGGAGACCCAGTACTTC
D: -; size: -; V: TRBV7-6; J: TRBJ2-5; CDR3: CASSQHREGGQETQYF; DNA: TGTGCCAGCAGCCAGCACAGGGAGGGGGGTCAAGAGACCCAGTACTTC
D: -; size: -; V: TRBV19; J: TRBJ1-1; CDR3: CASSTPGTMNTEAFF; DNA: TGTGCCAGTAGTACCCCCGGGACTATGAACACTGAAGCTTTCTTT
D: -; size: once; V: TRBV4-2; J: TRBJ2-3; CDR3: CASSQAPPGTEADTQYF; DNA: TGTGCCAGCAGCCAAGCTCCCCCCGGCACGGAGGCAGATACGCAGTATTTT
D: -; size: -; V: TRBV2; J: TRBJ2-3; CDR3: CASREIPDTQYF; DNA: TGTGCCAGCAGGGAGATTCCCGATACGCAGTATTTT
D: TRBD1; size: -; V: TRBV11-1; J: TRBJ1-1; CDR3: CASSLQGALTEAFF; DNA: TGTGCCAGCAGCCTGCAGGGGGCTTTAACTGAAGCTTTCTTT
D: TRBD1; size: -; V: TRBV7-6; J: TRBJ2-3; CDR3: CASSPPFGTASTDTQYF; DNA: TGTGCCAGCAGCCCTCCCTTCGGGACAGCTAGCACAGATACGCAGTATTTT
D: -; size: -; V: TRBV25-1; J: TRBJ2-1; CDR3: CASSGGGLEFF; DNA: TGTGCCAGCAGTGGTGGAGGTCTTGAGTTCTTC
D: -; size: -; V: TRBV27; J: TRBJ1-2; CDR3: CASSPWAGNYGYTF; DNA: TGTGCCAGCAGTCCCTGGGCAGGGAACTATGGCTACACCTTC